Described below is a single TCR beta chain sequence and its context. Its target is unknown. Data came from immunoSEQ multiplex PCR; TCRdb stores just in-frame clones and leaves some out. Of more than 2,000,000 clones listed, approximately 90% were seen once; the top ten hold over 0.12%. These data belong to a study of shared clonotypes between healthy human individuals. The study's findings and limits: Among donors, the sharing of clonotypes was expected to be influenced by sequencing depth.

Per the germline V gene, CDR1 is SGDLS and CDR2 is YYNGEE. This CDR3 is built from 14 residues. V dropped 0 bases and J dropped 8 bases, with 14 bases sitting between them. The specimen was naive CD4+ T cells sorted from blood. The subset is: CD45RA+ positively selected. This sequence was found in a man aged 18-30 years in good health. The V and J genes are TRBV9 and TRBJ1-2; possibly TRBD1 for D (5 bases). The CDR3, as DNA: TGTGCCAGCAGCGTAGGTCGGGGGGAAGGCGGCTACACCTTC. Translation gives CASSVGRGEGGYTF.